The entry that follows covers one T cell receptor (beta chain) sequence. The antigen is not known. This record comes from a study of cytomegalovirus exposure and HLA in healthy donors. Points from the study as a whole: For TCR beta chains, V- and J-gene trimming was later linked to a missense DCLRE1C variant. Testing in vitro showed a few CMV-associated chains specific for CMV antigens. Later analysis revealed greater clonal expansion in HLA-associated TCR beta chains than in equally common others.

The study ran its PCR with 60 Vbeta and 13 Jbeta primers. Per the authors' pipeline: Among the unique TCR beta chains that a later analysis counted, about 79 million in all, about 12 million were shared. Only in-frame clones appear in the TCRdb table, and some are missing; sequencing was by immunoSEQ multiplex PCR. V and J calls and clone size are those listed in that table; D and trimming were worked out from the DNA. The sample shows about 160,000 clones, roughly 71% of them seen only once. V shed 0 bases, J shed 7 bases, and the junction held 10 bases outside the gene matches. Germline V gene lookup returns CDR1 LNHNV and CDR2 YYDKDF (reference sequence). The CDR3 has 16 residues.

Sequenced sample: PBMCs. This receptor was identified in a woman aged 50 to 60 in good health and CMV-seropositive. This chain joins TRBV15 and TRBJ1-2; TRBD1 agrees at 8 bases. CDR3 sequence reads: CATSRDVPGQGSGYTF. The CDR3, as DNA: TGTGCCACCAGCAGAGATGTCCCAGGACAGGGAAGTGGCTACACCTTC. The complete variable domain, with remaining parts taken from reference TRBV15 and TRBJ1-2, reads DAMVIQNPRYQVTQFGKPVTLSCSQTLNHNVMYWYQQKSSQAPKLLFHYYDKDFNNEADTPDNFQSRRPNTSFCFLDIRSPGLGDTAMYLCATSRDVPGQGSGYTFGSGTRLTVV.